The present T cell receptor (beta chain) was sequenced within a study of cytomegalovirus exposure and HLA in healthy donors. Study-wide results and limits: Indistinguishable V segments such as TRBV6-2 and TRBV6-3 were excluded.

The CDR3 contains 13 residues. Trimming took 7 bases from V and 8 from J, leaving 12 bases between them. Germline V gene sequence: CDR1 SNHLY, CDR2 FYNNEI. This clone has only a few counts. Its antigen is unidentified. 60 Vbeta and 13 Jbeta primers were used in PCR. Sequencing used immunoSEQ multiplex PCR; TCRdb keeps in-frame clones, though not all of them. The sample consists of more than 150,000 clones, 70% to 80% of them appearing once. This sequence originates from a male donor in good health and CMV-seronegative. The sequencing sample was made of PBMCs. The chain recombines TRBV2 with TRBJ1-6; D is ambiguous. The CDR3 DNA sequence: TGTGCCAGCACCCGAAACGCAGATTCACCCCTCCACTTT. Its translation: CASTRNADSPLHF.